This T cell receptor beta chain came from a study of blood T cell repertoires in COVID-19. The wider study: Sample material is recorded as cDNA or gDNA derived from T cells, B-cell-depleted T cells, or PBMCs.

Sequencing used immunoSEQ multiplex PCR; TCRdb keeps in-frame clones, though not all of them. The table includes over 75,000 clones, 80% to 90% detected once. With V trimmed by 2 bases and J by 7 bases, 10 bases remained unmatched. The CDR3 runs to 16 residues. Sequencing used peripheral blood. This sequence joins TRBV23-1 and TRBJ2-1; TRBD1 matches at 8 bases. TRBV23-1 is treated as an ORF (open reading frame) with a function not yet certain. The receptor was derived from a woman at least 80 years old with active COVID-19. CDR3 coding DNA: TGCGCCAGCAGTCAACTTCAGGGGGCGGAGGTGAATGAGCAGTTCTTC. Encoded protein: CASSQLQGAEVNEQFF.